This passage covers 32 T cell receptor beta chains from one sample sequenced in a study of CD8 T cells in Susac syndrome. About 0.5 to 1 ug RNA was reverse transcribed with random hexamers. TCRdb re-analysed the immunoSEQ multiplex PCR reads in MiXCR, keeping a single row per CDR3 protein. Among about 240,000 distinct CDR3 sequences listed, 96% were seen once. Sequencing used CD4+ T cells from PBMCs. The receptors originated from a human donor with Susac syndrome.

CDR3 loop: CASSSSSGGELFF. The DNA of the CDR3 is TGCGCCAGCAGCTCCTCTAGCGGCGGGGAGCTGTTTTTT. The chain carries TRBV5-1 and TRBJ2-2; 7 nucleotides match TRBD2. This CDR3 has 13 amino acids. CDR1 and CDR2 (germline): SGHRS, YFSETQ. The ends lost 3 bases at V and 7 bases at J; junction bases unmatched: 3. The variable domain in full, completed from reference TRBV5-1 and TRBJ2-2, reads KAGVTQTPRYLIKTRGQQVTLSCSPISGHRSVSWYQQTPGQGLQFLFEYFSETQRNKGNFPGRFSGRQFSNSRSEMNVSTLELGDSALYLCASSSSSGGELFFGEGSRLTVL.

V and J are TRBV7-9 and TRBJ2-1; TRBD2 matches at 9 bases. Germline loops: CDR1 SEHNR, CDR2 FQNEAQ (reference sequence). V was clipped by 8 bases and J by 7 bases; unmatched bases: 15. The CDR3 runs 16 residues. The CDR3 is CASSRGSGRSGNEQFF. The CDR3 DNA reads TGTGCCAGCTCCCGTGGTAGCGGGAGATCGGGGAATGAGCAGTTCTTC.

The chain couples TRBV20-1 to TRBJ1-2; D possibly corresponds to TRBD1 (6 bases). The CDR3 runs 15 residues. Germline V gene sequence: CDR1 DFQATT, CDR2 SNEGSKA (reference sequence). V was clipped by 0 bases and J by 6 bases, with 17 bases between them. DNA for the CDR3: TGCAGTGCTAGAGAGGGGGGCGGATTAGTCAATGGCTACACCTTC. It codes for CSAREGGGLVNGYTF.

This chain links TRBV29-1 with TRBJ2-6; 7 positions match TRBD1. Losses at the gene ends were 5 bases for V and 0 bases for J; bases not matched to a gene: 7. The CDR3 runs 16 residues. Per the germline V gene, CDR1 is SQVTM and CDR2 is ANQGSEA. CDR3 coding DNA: TGCAGCGTTCCCGGGACAGCCCTCTCTGGGGCCAACGTCCTGACTTTC. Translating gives CSVPGTALSGANVLTF.

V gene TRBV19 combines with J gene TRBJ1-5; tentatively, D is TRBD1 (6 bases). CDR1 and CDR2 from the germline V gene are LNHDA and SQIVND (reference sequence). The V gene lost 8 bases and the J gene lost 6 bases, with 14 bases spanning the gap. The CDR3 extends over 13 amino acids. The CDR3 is CASRSGDGQPQHF. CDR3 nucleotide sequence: TGTGCCAGTCGGTCAGGGGATGGTCAGCCCCAGCATTTT.

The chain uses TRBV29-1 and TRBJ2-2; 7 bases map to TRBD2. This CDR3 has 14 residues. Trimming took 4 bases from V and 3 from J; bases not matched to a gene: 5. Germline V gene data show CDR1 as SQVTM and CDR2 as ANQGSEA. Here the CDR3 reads CSVGTSLDTGELFF. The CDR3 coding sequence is TGCAGCGTTGGGACTAGTCTGGACACCGGGGAGCTGTTTTTT.

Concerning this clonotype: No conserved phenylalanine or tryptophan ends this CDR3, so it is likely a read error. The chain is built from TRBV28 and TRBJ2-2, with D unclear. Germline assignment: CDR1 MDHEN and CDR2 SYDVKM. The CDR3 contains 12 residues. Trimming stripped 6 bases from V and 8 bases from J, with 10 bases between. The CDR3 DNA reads TGTGCCAGCAGGTCCAACGGGGGGGAGCTGTTTCTT. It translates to CASRSNGGELFL.

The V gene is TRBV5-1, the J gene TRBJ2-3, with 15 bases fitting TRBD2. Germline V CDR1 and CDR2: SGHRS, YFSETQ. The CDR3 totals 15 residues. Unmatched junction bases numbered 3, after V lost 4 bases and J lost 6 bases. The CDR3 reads CASSAGTSGRDTQYF. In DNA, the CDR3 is TGCGCCAGCAGCGCCGGGACTAGCGGGAGGGATACGCAGTATTTT.

In DNA form, the CDR3 reads TGTGCCAGCAGCCAAGAGGTTGACTATGGCAGGAGGAACTATGGCTACACCTTC. Protein: CASSQEVDYGRRNYGYTF. This chain links TRBV3-1 with TRBJ1-2; D not resolved. Germline V gene sequence: CDR1 LGHDT, CDR2 YNNKEL (reference sequence). The V end was cut by 0 bases, the J end by 2 bases, with 19 bases between. The CDR3 contains 18 residues.

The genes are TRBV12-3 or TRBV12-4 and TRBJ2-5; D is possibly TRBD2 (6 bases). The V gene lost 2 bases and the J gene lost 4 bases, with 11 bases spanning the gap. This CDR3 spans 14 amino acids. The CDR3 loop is CASSLLPGVETQYF. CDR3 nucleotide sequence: TGTGCCAGCAGTTTATTACCGGGAGTAGAGACCCAGTACTTC.

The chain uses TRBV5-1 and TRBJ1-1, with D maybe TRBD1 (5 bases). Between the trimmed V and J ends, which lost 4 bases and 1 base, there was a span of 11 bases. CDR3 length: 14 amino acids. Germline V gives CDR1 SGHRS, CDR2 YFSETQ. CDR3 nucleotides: TGCGCCAGCAGCCGGGACGTCGGGAACACTGAAGCTTTCTTT. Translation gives CASSRDVGNTEAFF.

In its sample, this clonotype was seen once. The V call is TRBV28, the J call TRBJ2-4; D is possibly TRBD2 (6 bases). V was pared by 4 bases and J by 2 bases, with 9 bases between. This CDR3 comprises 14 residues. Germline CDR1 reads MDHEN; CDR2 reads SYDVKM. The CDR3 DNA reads TGTGCCAGCAGTTCGGCGGGGTCCAAAAACATTCAGTACTTC. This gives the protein CASSSAGSKNIQYF.

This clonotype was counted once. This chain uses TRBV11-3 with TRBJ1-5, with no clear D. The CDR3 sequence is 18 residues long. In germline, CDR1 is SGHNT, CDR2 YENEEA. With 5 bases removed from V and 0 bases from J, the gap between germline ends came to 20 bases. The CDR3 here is CASSTDIPPKNSNQPQHF. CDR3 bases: TGTGCCAGCAGCACTGATATACCACCCAAAAATAGCAATCAGCCCCAGCATTTT. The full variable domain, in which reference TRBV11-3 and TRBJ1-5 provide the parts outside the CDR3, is EAGVVQSPRYKIIEKKQPVAFWCNPISGHNTLYWYLQNLGQGPELLIRYENEEAVDDSQLPKDRFSAERLKGVDSTLKIQPAELGDSAVYLCASSTDIPPKNSNQPQHFGDGTRLSIL.

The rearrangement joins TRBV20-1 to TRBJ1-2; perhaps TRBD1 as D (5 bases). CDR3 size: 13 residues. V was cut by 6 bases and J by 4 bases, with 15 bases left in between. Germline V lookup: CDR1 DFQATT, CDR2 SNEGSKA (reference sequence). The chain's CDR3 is CSAPPGAGYGYTF. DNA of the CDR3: TGCAGTGCCCCGCCCGGGGCTGGCTATGGCTACACCTTC.

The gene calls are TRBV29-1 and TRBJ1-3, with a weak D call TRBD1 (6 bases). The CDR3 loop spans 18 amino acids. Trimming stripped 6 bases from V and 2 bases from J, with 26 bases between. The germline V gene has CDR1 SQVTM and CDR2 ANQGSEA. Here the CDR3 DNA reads TGCAGCGTCGTACTTTTTCCGCTTACGACAGGCCCTGGAAACACCATATATTTT. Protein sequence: CSVVLFPLTTGPGNTIYF.

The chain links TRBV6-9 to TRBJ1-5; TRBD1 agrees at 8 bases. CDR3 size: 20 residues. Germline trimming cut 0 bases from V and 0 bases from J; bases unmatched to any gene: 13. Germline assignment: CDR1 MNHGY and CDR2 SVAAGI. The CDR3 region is CASSYSLQGQGQYSNQPQHF. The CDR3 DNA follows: TGTGCCAGCAGTTATTCGCTCCAAGGACAGGGACAATATAGCAATCAGCCCCAGCATTTT.

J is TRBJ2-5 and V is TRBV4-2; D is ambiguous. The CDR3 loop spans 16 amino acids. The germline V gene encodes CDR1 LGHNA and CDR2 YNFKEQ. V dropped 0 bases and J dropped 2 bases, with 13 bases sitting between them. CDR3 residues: CASSQDRESFQETQYF. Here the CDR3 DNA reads TGTGCCAGCAGCCAAGATCGAGAGAGCTTTCAAGAGACCCAGTACTTC.

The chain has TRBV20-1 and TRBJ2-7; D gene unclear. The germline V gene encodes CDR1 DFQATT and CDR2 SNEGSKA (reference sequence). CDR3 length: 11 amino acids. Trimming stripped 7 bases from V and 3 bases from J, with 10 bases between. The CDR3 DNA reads TGCAGTGGCGCGGCCCTCTACGAGCAGTACTTC. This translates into CSGAALYEQYF.

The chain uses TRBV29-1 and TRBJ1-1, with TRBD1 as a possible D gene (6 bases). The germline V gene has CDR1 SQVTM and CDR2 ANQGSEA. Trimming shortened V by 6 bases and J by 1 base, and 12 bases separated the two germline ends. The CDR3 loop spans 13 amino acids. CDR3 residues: CSVRTVPNTEAFF. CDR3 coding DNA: TGCAGCGTCCGGACAGTCCCGAACACTGAAGCTTTCTTT.

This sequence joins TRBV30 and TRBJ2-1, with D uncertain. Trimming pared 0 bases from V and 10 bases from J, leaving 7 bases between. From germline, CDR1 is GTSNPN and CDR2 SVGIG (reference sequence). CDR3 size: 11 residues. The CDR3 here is CAWSVRAEQFF. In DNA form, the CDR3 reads TGTGCCTGGAGTGTACGAGCAGAGCAGTTCTTC.

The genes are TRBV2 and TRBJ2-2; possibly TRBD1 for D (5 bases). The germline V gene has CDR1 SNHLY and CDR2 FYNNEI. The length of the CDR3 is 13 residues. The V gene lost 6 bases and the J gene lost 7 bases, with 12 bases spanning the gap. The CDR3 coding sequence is TGTGCCAGCAGGGAACCTGACAGCGGGGAGCTGTTTTTT. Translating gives CASREPDSGELFF.

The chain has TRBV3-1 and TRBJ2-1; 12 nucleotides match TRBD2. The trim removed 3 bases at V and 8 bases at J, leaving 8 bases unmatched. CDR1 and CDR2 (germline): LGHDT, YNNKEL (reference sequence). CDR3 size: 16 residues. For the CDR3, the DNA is TGTGCCAGCAGCCAGGATAGACTAGCGGGAGCCCATGAGCAGTTCTTC. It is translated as CASSQDRLAGAHEQFF.

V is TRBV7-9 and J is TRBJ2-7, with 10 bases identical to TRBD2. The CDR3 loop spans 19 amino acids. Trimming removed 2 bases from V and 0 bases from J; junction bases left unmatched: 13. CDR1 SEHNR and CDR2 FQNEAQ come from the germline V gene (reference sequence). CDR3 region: CASSLRRILAGEFSYEQYF. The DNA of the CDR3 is TGTGCCAGCAGCTTACGTCGAATCCTAGCGGGAGAATTCTCCTACGAGCAGTACTTC. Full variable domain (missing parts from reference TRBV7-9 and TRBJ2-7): DTGVSQNPRHKITKRGQNVTFRCDPISEHNRLYWYRQTLGQGPEFLTYFQNEAQLEKSRLLSDRFSAERPKGSFSTLEIQRTEQGDSAMYLCASSLRRILAGEFSYEQYFGPGTRLTVT.

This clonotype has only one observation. CDR3: CASSLGGTASGNTIYF. The DNA for the CDR3 is TGTGCCAGCAGCTTAGGAGGGACAGCCTCTGGAAACACCATATATTTT. The rearrangement joins TRBV13 to TRBJ1-3; 7 bases match TRBD1. Per germline, CDR1 PRHDT and CDR2 FYEKMQ (reference sequence). This CDR3 has 16 amino acids. V lost 0 bases to trimming and J lost 0 bases; unmatched junction nucleotides: 2.

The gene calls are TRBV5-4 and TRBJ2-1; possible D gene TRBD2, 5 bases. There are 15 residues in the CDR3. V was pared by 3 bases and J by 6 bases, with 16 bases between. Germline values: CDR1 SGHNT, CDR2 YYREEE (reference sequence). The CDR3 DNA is TGTGCCAGCAGCTCCATGGAACTAGGTAGCAATGAGCAGTTCTTC. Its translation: CASSSMELGSNEQFF.

The CDR3 sequence: CAGSLGGPGQPQHF. The CDR3 DNA reads TGTGCCGGCTCCCTCGGGGGCCCGGGTCAGCCCCAGCATTTT. The chain carries TRBV28 and TRBJ1-5, with D maybe TRBD1 (6 bases). This CDR3 region has 14 residues. Trimming took 11 bases from V and 6 from J, leaving 20 bases between them. Per the germline V gene, CDR1 is MDHEN and CDR2 is SYDVKM.

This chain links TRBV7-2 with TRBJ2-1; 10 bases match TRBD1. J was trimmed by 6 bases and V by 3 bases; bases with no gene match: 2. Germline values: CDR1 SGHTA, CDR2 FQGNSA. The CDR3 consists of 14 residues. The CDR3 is CASSFWTGGNEQFF. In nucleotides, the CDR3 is TGTGCCAGCAGCTTTTGGACAGGGGGCAATGAGCAGTTCTTC.

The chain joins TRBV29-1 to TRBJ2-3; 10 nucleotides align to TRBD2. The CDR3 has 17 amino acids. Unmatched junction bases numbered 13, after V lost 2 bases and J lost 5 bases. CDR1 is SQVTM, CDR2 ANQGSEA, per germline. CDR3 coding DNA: TGCAGCGTTGAAAGCCCCGCTAGCGGGAGTTTGGAAGATACGCAGTATTTT. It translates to CSVESPASGSLEDTQYF.

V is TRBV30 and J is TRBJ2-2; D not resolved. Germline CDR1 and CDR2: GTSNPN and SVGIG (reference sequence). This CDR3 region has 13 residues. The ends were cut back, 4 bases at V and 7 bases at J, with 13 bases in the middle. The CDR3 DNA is TGTGCCTGGAACTTTGGCCTCTACGGGGAGCTGTTTTTT. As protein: CAWNFGLYGELFF.

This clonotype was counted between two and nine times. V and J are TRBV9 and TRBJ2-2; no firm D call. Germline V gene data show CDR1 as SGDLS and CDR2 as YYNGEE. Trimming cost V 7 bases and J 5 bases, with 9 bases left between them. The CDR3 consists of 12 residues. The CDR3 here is CASSERTGELFF. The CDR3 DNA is TGTGCCAGCTCAGAGAGGACCGGGGAGCTGTTTTTT. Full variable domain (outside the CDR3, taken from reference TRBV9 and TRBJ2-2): DSGVTQTPKHLITATGQRVTLRCSPRSGDLSVYWYQQSLDQGLQFLIQYYNGEERAKGNILERFSAQQFPDLHSELNLSSLELGDSALYFCASSERTGELFFGEGSRLTVL.

CDR3 region: CVLSGTRSKYNEQFF. The CDR3 region has the DNA TGTGTCCTGAGTGGGACGAGGTCAAAGTACAATGAGCAGTTCTTC. The genes are TRBV30 and TRBJ2-1; D possibly uses TRBD1 or TRBD2 (5 bases each). Germline loops: CDR1 GTSNPN, CDR2 SVGIG (reference sequence). The CDR3 runs 15 residues. The full variable domain, with the rest looked up from reference TRBV30 and TRBJ2-1, is SQTIHQWPATLVQPVGSPLSLECTVEGTSNPNLYWYRQAAGRGLQLLFYSVGIGQISSEVPQNLSASRPQDRQFILSSKKLLLSDSGFYLCVLSGTRSKYNEQFFGPGTRLTVL.

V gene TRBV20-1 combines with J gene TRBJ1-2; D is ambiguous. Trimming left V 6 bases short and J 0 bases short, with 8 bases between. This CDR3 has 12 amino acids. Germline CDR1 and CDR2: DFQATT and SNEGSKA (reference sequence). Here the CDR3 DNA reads TGCAGTGCGGGCAGTTCTAACTATGGCTACACCTTC. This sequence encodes CSAGSSNYGYTF.